These 8 T cell receptor beta chains were all obtained from the same sample, sequenced in a study of CD8 T cells in Susac syndrome. Random-hexamer reverse transcription was applied to about 0.45 to 1 ug RNA. TCRdb re-called the immunoSEQ multiplex PCR reads through MiXCR, storing one row per CDR3 protein. This repertoire shows fewer than 80,000 distinct CDR3 sequences, approximately 93% found once; its top ten account for 0.52%. The sample was CD8+ T cells from PBMCs. The receptors were gathered from a human donor with Susac syndrome.

The chain is built from TRBV6-4 and TRBJ1-1; no reliable D call. CDR3 size: 13 residues. Trimming shortened V by 3 bases and J by 7 bases, and 12 bases separated the two germline ends. Per germline, CDR1 MRHNA and CDR2 SNTAGT. The CDR3 protein is CASSDLWQSEAFF. CDR3 DNA sequence: TGTGCCAGCAGTGATCTCTGGCAGAGTGAAGCTTTCTTT.

This clonotype has a single count. J is TRBJ2-1 and V is TRBV19; 13 bases are a match to TRBD2. CDR3 length: 14 residues. V shed 10 bases, J shed 4 bases, and the junction held 4 bases outside the gene matches. Germline CDR1 and CDR2: LNHDA and SQIVND (reference sequence). The CDR3 protein is CATLGLAGYNEQFF. The CDR3 region has the DNA TGTGCCACCCTGGGACTAGCGGGGTACAATGAGCAGTTCTTC.

This clonotype occurred a few times. The chain has TRBV9 and TRBJ2-7, with TRBD1 identical over 7 bases. The CDR3 totals 12 residues. V lost 3 bases, J lost 4 bases, and 1 base stayed unmatched. Germline V gene data show CDR1 as SGDLS and CDR2 as YYNGEE. CDR3 sequence reads: CASSATGYEQYF. In DNA, the CDR3 is TGTGCCAGCAGCGCGACAGGGTACGAGCAGTACTTC.

The chain recombines TRBV20-1 with TRBJ2-5, with a tentative D call TRBD2 (5 bases). V gave up 0 bases and J gave up 2 bases, with 10 bases separating them. This CDR3 is built from 14 residues. CDR1 is DFQATT and CDR2 is SNEGSKA in the germline V gene (reference sequence). The CDR3 DNA reads TGCAGTGCTAGAGAAGCGGACCGTCAAGAGACCCAGTACTTC. Residues: CSAREADRQETQYF.

The rearrangement joins TRBV30 to TRBJ2-1; 8 bases map to TRBD1. CDR3 length: 15 residues. The V segment lost 5 bases and the J segment 2 bases; nucleotides outside the gene matches: 8. Germline V gene data show CDR1 as GTSNPN and CDR2 as SVGIG (reference sequence). The DNA for the CDR3 is TGTGCCTGGGCCCCCACAGGGGGGACCTACAATGAGCAGTTCTTC. It encodes CAWAPTGGTYNEQFF.

The chain recombines TRBV3-1 with TRBJ2-1; no clear D. V was clipped by 1 base and J by 2 bases, with 3 bases between them. The CDR3 is 13 amino acids. The germline V gene has CDR1 LGHDT and CDR2 YNNKEL (reference sequence). Here the CDR3 DNA reads TGTGCCAGCAGCCAAGGTACCTACAATGAGCAGTTCTTC. This translates into CASSQGTYNEQFF.

Only one count was recorded for this clonotype. The rearrangement joins TRBV9 to TRBJ1-6; 7 positions match TRBD1. In germline, CDR1 is SGDLS, CDR2 YYNGEE. V dropped 3 bases and J dropped 13; count of bases not matched to a gene: 1. The CDR3 is 11 amino acids. This chain's CDR3 is CASSATGPLHF. As DNA, the CDR3 is TGTGCCAGCAGCGCGACAGGGCCCCTCCACTTT.

This chain joins TRBV5-1 and TRBJ2-6, with D perhaps given as TRBD1 or TRBD2 (5 bases each). The CDR3 is 16 amino acids. V was cut by 3 bases and J by 0 bases, with 10 bases left in between. CDR1 SGHRS and CDR2 YFSETQ come from the germline V gene. The CDR3 sequence: CASSSRESSGANVLTF. Written as DNA, the CDR3 is TGCGCCAGCAGCTCCAGGGAGAGCTCTGGGGCCAACGTCCTGACTTTC.